The clone carrying this T cell receptor (beta chain) was seen a single time. Its cognate antigen is unknown. Different DNA sequences within this sample yield the same CDR3. With 0 bases removed from V and 7 bases from J, the gap between germline ends came to 13 bases. Germline loops: CDR1 KGHSH, CDR2 LQKENI. The CDR3 is 14 residues long. The primer mix had 60 Vbeta and 13 Jbeta primers. Sequencing was performed with immunoSEQ multiplex PCR; in TCRdb, only in-frame clones are kept and a portion is missing. The table shows approximately 180,000 clones, with around 80% occurring only once. These data are taken from a study of cytomegalovirus exposure and HLA in healthy donors. The study's findings and limits: Most sequenced TCRs were rare (though some public TCRs occurred in many donors). Later analysis revealed greater clonal expansion in HLA-associated TCR beta chains than in equally common others. Solely CMV serostatus was available to characterize immune exposure. Previously analyzed data showed that most TCR beta V segments were productive at a frequency of about 87% or about 30%.

The sample consisted of PBMCs. The receptor's source is a woman in her 30s in good health and CMV-seropositive. J is TRBJ2-7 and V is TRBV18, with a tentative D call TRBD1 (5 bases). In nucleotides, the CDR3 is TGTGCCAGCTCACCACCGTCAGGGTCCGGAGAGCAGTACTTC. Translation: CASSPPSGSGEQYF.